The 27 T cell receptor beta chains below all came from one sample that was sequenced in a study of cytomegalovirus exposure and HLA in healthy donors. Primers for the PCR totalled 60 Vbeta and 13 Jbeta. Data came from immunoSEQ multiplex PCR; TCRdb stores just in-frame clones and leaves some out. The sample yields some 130,000 clones, 76% seen once. The sequencing input was PBMCs. All receptors derive from a middle-aged man in good health and CMV-seronegative.

The chain carries TRBV9 and TRBJ1-4; D unclear. The V end lost 0 bases, the J end lost 2 bases, and 8 bases lay between the germline ends. The CDR3 is 15 residues long. The germline V gene has CDR1 SGDLS and CDR2 YYNGEE. Here the CDR3 DNA reads TGTGCCAGCAGCGTAGAAGACAATACTAATGAAAAACTGTTTTTT. It specifies CASSVEDNTNEKLFF.

The chain has TRBV28 and TRBJ2-7; 9 positions agree with TRBD1. V trimming: 4 bases; J trimming: 4 bases; junction bases outside the gene matches: 5. The CDR3 loop spans 14 amino acids. From germline, CDR1 is MDHEN and CDR2 SYDVKM. This CDR3 is CASSSTGQGYEQYF. In nucleotides, the CDR3 is TGTGCCAGCAGTTCGACGGGACAGGGTTACGAGCAGTACTTC.

This chain uses TRBV7-2 with TRBJ2-5; D uncertain. Germline V gene data show CDR1 as SGHTA and CDR2 as FQGNSA. This CDR3 comprises 14 residues. Trimming left V 1 base short and J 1 base short, with 7 bases between. CDR3 DNA sequence: TGTGCCAGCAGCTTAGGTCCCGGCCAAGAGACCCAGTACTTC. Translating gives CASSLGPGQETQYF.

The genes are TRBV6-5 and TRBJ1-5; D gene ambiguous. CDR1 and CDR2 from the germline V gene are MNHEY and SVGAGI. V lost 6 bases to trimming and J lost 11 bases, with 23 bases between them. This CDR3 is built from 15 residues. The CDR3 DNA reads TGTGCCAGCAGACGCTCACAACACACCCACGGGGCCCAGCATTTT. It codes for CASRRSQHTHGAQHF.

The chain employs TRBV2 and TRBJ1-3; no clear D gene. This CDR3 is 14 amino acids long. The ends were cut back, 8 bases at V and 4 bases at J, with 15 bases in the middle. Germline V CDR1 and CDR2: SNHLY, FYNNEI. CDR3 amino acids: CASLARTAGNTIYF. As DNA, the CDR3 is TGTGCCAGCCTAGCCCGAACAGCCGGAAACACCATATATTTT.

This clone showed up just a few times. The chain joins TRBV30 to TRBJ1-1, with TRBD1 identical over 7 bases. Germline V gene lookup returns CDR1 GTSNPN and CDR2 SVGIG (reference sequence). V was clipped by 4 bases and J by 0 bases; unmatched bases: 5. This CDR3 is built from 14 residues. CDR3 protein: CAWNTGQLNTEAFF. The CDR3 DNA follows: TGTGCCTGGAACACGGGACAGTTGAACACTGAAGCTTTCTTT.

The chain recombines TRBV6-6 with TRBJ2-1; 8 bases agree with TRBD2. Trimming cost V 7 bases and J 9 bases; bases outside gene matches: 5. The length of the CDR3 is 12 residues. Germline values: CDR1 MNHNY, CDR2 SVGAGI (reference sequence). The CDR3 spells CASKAGAGEQFF. CDR3 coding DNA: TGTGCCAGCAAAGCGGGGGCGGGTGAGCAGTTCTTC.

This chain links TRBV7-2 with TRBJ2-7; 9 nucleotides line up with TRBD2. Germline lookup yields CDR1 SGHTA and CDR2 FQGNSA. The CDR3 has 15 amino acids. Unmatched junction bases numbered 8, after V lost 3 bases and J lost 5 bases. This CDR3 is CASSFWAGGSHEQYF. In DNA form, the CDR3 reads TGTGCCAGCAGCTTTTGGGCGGGAGGGAGCCACGAGCAGTACTTC.

The rearrangement joins TRBV10-3 to TRBJ2-7; TRBD1 agrees at 11 bases. The CDR3 has 15 residues. V shed 6 bases, J shed 4 bases, and the junction held 8 bases outside the gene matches. Germline V CDR1 and CDR2: ENHRY, SYGVKD. As DNA, the CDR3 is TGTGCCATCAGCCCGGGACAGGGGGGCTCTTACGAGCAGTACTTC. Translation: CAISPGQGGSYEQYF.

This sequence joins TRBV19 and TRBJ2-3; TRBD2 matches 15 bases. V dropped 4 bases and J dropped 0; count of bases not matched to a gene: 14. This CDR3 region has 21 residues. Germline CDR1 LNHDA, CDR2 SQIVND (reference sequence). The CDR3 DNA reads TGTGCCAGTAGTACCCTTACCGGGACTAGCGGGGGGAGCACTAGCACAGATACGCAGTATTTT. Translated, it gives CASSTLTGTSGGSTSTDTQYF.

The chain combines TRBV5-1 with TRBJ2-1; 13 nucleotides match TRBD2. Germline loops: CDR1 SGHRS, CDR2 YFSETQ. This CDR3 spans 18 amino acids. V was clipped by 0 bases and J by 9 bases; unmatched bases: 12. The CDR3 loop is CASSLAPLGTSGTLEQFF. The CDR3 coding sequence is TGCGCCAGCAGCTTGGCTCCACTCGGGACTAGCGGGACTCTTGAGCAGTTCTTC. Full variable domain (remainder filled in from reference TRBV5-1 and TRBJ2-1): KAGVTQTPRYLIKTRGQQVTLSCSPISGHRSVSWYQQTPGQGLQFLFEYFSETQRNKGNFPGRFSGRQFSNSRSEMNVSTLELGDSALYLCASSLAPLGTSGTLEQFFGPGTRLTVL.

The chain recombines TRBV28 with TRBJ2-2; D possibly corresponds to TRBD1 (6 bases). Germline V CDR1 and CDR2: MDHEN, SYDVKM. V was clipped by 11 bases and J by 0 bases, with 10 bases between them. This CDR3 has 13 residues. The CDR3 is CALRGPNTGELFF. CDR3 sequence (DNA): TGTGCCCTCAGGGGACCGAACACCGGGGAGCTGTTTTTT.

The sample holds one count of this clone. The rearrangement joins TRBV5-1 to TRBJ2-6; the D is unclear. This CDR3 is built from 14 residues. CDR1 SGHRS and CDR2 YFSETQ come from the germline V gene. The V end was cut by 1 base, the J end by 5 bases, with 7 bases between. The CDR3 here is CASSLSPWANVLTF. CDR3 in DNA: TGCGCCAGCAGCTTGAGCCCTTGGGCCAACGTCCTGACTTTC.

In its sample, this clone was seen a few times. The chain has TRBV15 and TRBJ2-7, with 11 bases lining up with TRBD2. The CDR3 has 16 amino acids. Germline CDR1 and CDR2: LNHNV and YYDKDF (reference sequence). Losses at the gene ends were 0 bases for V and 3 bases for J; bases not matched to a gene: 4. The CDR3 here is CATSRDLGLAGYEQYF. The CDR3 nucleotides are TGTGCCACCAGCAGAGACCTTGGACTAGCGGGCTACGAGCAGTACTTC.

The chain has TRBV14 and TRBJ2-5; maybe TRBD1 (6 bases). The V end was cut by 3 bases, the J end by 1 base, with 12 bases between. Germline V gives CDR1 SGHDN, CDR2 FVKESK. The CDR3 loop spans 15 amino acids. The CDR3 spells CASSQYRDPQETQYF. CDR3 DNA: TGTGCCAGCAGCCAGTACAGGGACCCCCAAGAGACCCAGTACTTC.

DNA of the CDR3: TGTGCCAGCAGCTTACTCGGACTAGCGGGAAACACAGATACGCAGTATTTT. Protein sequence: CASSLLGLAGNTDTQYF. The chain links TRBV7-9 to TRBJ2-3, with 12 bases identical to TRBD2. The trim removed 2 bases at V and 2 bases at J, leaving 5 bases unmatched. CDR1 and CDR2 from the germline V gene are SEHNR and FQNEAQ (reference sequence). The CDR3 totals 17 residues.

This clone was counted only a few times. The chain links TRBV5-1 to TRBJ2-1, with 9 bases fitting TRBD1. The CDR3 is 16 amino acids. V shed 4 bases and J 4 bases; nucleotides not matched to a gene: 9. Germline loops: CDR1 SGHRS, CDR2 YFSETQ. Here the CDR3 DNA reads TGCGCCAGCAGCCAGGTAAAGACAGGGGGTTACAATGAGCAGTTCTTC. It codes for CASSQVKTGGYNEQFF. The full variable domain, with the rest looked up from reference TRBV5-1 and TRBJ2-1, is KAGVTQTPRYLIKTRGQQVTLSCSPISGHRSVSWYQQTPGQGLQFLFEYFSETQRNKGNFPGRFSGRQFSNSRSEMNVSTLELGDSALYLCASSQVKTGGYNEQFFGPGTRLTVL.

CDR3 DNA: TGTGCCAGCAGTCCCCCTTTTCCTACGTACGAGCAGTACTTC. This sequence encodes CASSPPFPTYEQYF. V usage is TRBV28 and J usage is TRBJ2-7, with D uncertain. CDR1 is MDHEN and CDR2 is SYDVKM in the germline V gene. Trimming removed 5 bases at V and 4 bases at J, with 15 bases between. CDR3 length: 14 amino acids.

This clone was observed a few times. This sequence joins TRBV30 and TRBJ1-4; 9 positions agree with TRBD1. Germline CDR1 is GTSNPN and CDR2 is SVGIG (reference sequence). With 8 bases clipped from V and 7 bases from J, the junction kept 8 bases outside the gene matches. This CDR3 is built from 13 residues. CDR3 amino acids: CAQQGAKREKLFF. CDR3 nucleotides: TGTGCCCAACAGGGGGCTAAACGTGAAAAACTGTTTTTT.

The chain couples TRBV6-5 to TRBJ1-4; possibly TRBD1 for D (5 bases). From germline, CDR1 is MNHEY and CDR2 SVGAGI. The CDR3 sequence is 13 residues long. Trimming took 8 bases from V and 4 from J, leaving 11 bases between them. CDR3 sequence (DNA): TGTGCCAGCGCCCGACAGTATAATGAAAAACTGTTTTTT. It specifies CASARQYNEKLFF.

The chain recombines TRBV14 with TRBJ2-7; 8 nucleotides match TRBD1. The CDR3 has 15 residues. Germline loops: CDR1 SGHDN, CDR2 FVKESK. V shed 1 base and J 6 bases; nucleotides not matched to a gene: 8. CDR3 sequence reads: CASSQGPGGLGEQYF. Written as DNA, the CDR3 is TGTGCCAGCAGCCAAGGTCCAGGGGGCTTAGGCGAGCAGTACTTC.

The chain couples TRBV9 to TRBJ2-1, with 12 positions matching TRBD2. The CDR3 covers 15 residues. Trimming took 4 bases from V and 2 from J; bases not matched to a gene: 1. The germline V gene has CDR1 SGDLS and CDR2 YYNGEE. Written as DNA, the CDR3 is TGTGCCAGCAGCCTAGCGGGAGGGCCCTACAATGAGCAGTTCTTC. Its translation is CASSLAGGPYNEQFF.

In its sample, this clone was seen a few times. The chain recombines TRBV5-1 with TRBJ2-7, with 7 bases identical to TRBD1. CDR1 and CDR2 from the germline V gene are SGHRS and YFSETQ. The CDR3 contains 15 residues. The ends lost 0 bases at V and 5 bases at J; junction bases unmatched: 8. The CDR3 is CASSLGMTGWDEQYF. In DNA form, the CDR3 reads TGCGCCAGCAGCTTGGGGATGACAGGGTGGGACGAGCAGTACTTC.

This chain uses TRBV25-1 with TRBJ2-7, with no clear D. CDR1 is MGHDK, CDR2 SYGVNS, per germline. V was shortened by 1 base and J by 4 bases, with 5 bases between the two germline ends. The CDR3 contains 12 residues. Written as DNA, the CDR3 is TGTGCCAGCAGTGAATCGACTTACGAGCAGTACTTC. Amino acid sequence: CASSESTYEQYF.

This clone was detected a few times. This chain joins TRBV25-1 and TRBJ2-2; TRBD1 matches at 10 bases. The CDR3 is 16 amino acids. V shed 5 bases and J 6 bases; nucleotides not matched to a gene: 9. In germline, CDR1 is MGHDK, CDR2 SYGVNS. The CDR3 nucleotides read TGTGCCAGCAGTCCTCCGGACAGGGGGTCGGCCGGGGAGCTGTTTTTT. Its protein product is CASSPPDRGSAGELFF.

The chain has TRBV18 and TRBJ2-7; D perhaps matches TRBD2 (6 bases). V was trimmed by 3 bases and J by 7 bases, leaving 19 bases between them. The CDR3 runs 15 residues. CDR1 and CDR2 from the germline V gene are KGHSH and LQKENI. CDR3 in DNA: TGTGCCAGCTCACCCGGCTCCGGGGGACGAGGAGAGCAGTACTTC. Its protein is CASSPGSGGRGEQYF.

The chain combines TRBV18 with TRBJ2-5; D might be TRBD2 (6 bases). The assigned J gene may be wrong: the sequence end matches TRBJ2-7 better. CDR3 length equals 15 residues. Germline CDR1 KGHSH, CDR2 LQKENI. The CDR3 bases are TGTGCCAGCTCACCCCCGGGACTCTCTACCTACGAGCAGTACTTC. It encodes CASSPPGLSTYEQYF.